Following are 17 T cell receptor beta chains from one sample sequenced in a study of tumor-infiltrating lymphocytes in primary liver carcinoma (TCRdb year 2017). Data came from an Illumina HiSeq 2500. TCRbeta-specific cDNA was reverse-transcribed from 500 to 550 ng total RNA using a constant-region primer and ProtoScript II reverse transcriptase. Construction of the TCRbeta libraries relied on three nested rounds of multiplex PCR, following a slightly modified ARM-PCR procedure. Each of the first two PCR rounds ran for 10 cycles and used multiplex TRBV1-TRBV30 forward primers together with a Cbeta reverse primer. Using fastp at Q25 and MiXCR, TCRdb reprocessed the public reads and kept productive beta chains. Rows matching on CDR3 protein sequence are summarized as one entry with the most common DNA and genes. The sample table shows roughly 120,000 distinct CDR3 sequences, and roughly 70% are seen once. Of the sample, over 8% falls within the top ten clones.

Total RNA and DNA were co-extracted from around 20-30 mg of bulk tissue with the AllPrep DNA/RNA mini kit, without cell sorting. Sequencing was carried out using tumor-adjacent normal liver tissue. All receptors come from a woman in her sixties or seventies with primary liver carcinoma and hepatitis B virus infection.

The chain joins TRBV6-5 to TRBJ1-1, with D possibly being TRBD1 (5 bases). The ends were cut back, 6 bases at V and 1 base at J, with 15 bases in the middle. Germline V CDR1 and CDR2: MNHEY, SVGAGI. The CDR3 is made up of 15 amino acids. The CDR3 DNA reads as TGTGCCAGCAGCACTCAGGGACGGAAGAACACTGAAGCTTTCTTT. Amino acid sequence: CASSTQGRKNTEAFF.

A remark on this clonotype: One junction end disagrees with the germline gene, perhaps due to a read error. The CDR3 sequence is CASSLDQQVIDYNEQFF. The CDR3 bases are TGTGCCAGCAGCTTAGATCAACAGGTTATAGACTACAATGAGCAGTTCTTT. The chain links TRBV11-2 to TRBJ2-1, with D perhaps assigned TRBD1 or TRBD2 (5 bases each). The CDR3 totals 17 residues. The germline V gene encodes CDR1 SGHAT and CDR2 FQNNGV. The full variable domain, its missing parts supplied by reference TRBV11-2 and TRBJ2-1, is EAGVAQSPRYKIIEKRQSVAFWCNPISGHATLYWYQQILGQGPKLLIQFQNNGVVDDSQLPKDRFSAERLKGVDSTLKIQPAKLEDSAVYLCASSLDQQVIDYNEQFFGPGTRLTVL.

Regarding this clonotype: A much larger clone differs by one base, so this may be a read error. The chain employs TRBV12-3 or TRBV12-4 and TRBJ1-5; D uncertain. The CDR3 consists of 15 residues. As DNA, the CDR3 is TGTGTCAGCAGTTTAAGCCCAGATAGCAATCAGCCCCAGCATTTT. It translates to CVSSLSPDSNQPQHF.

As regards this clonotype: Because it lacks the conserved phenylalanine or tryptophan at the end, this CDR3 is likely a read error. V gene TRBV5-1 combines with J gene TRBJ2-7; 8 bases map to TRBD1. Germline loops: CDR1 SGHRS, CDR2 YFSETQ. This CDR3 spans 13 amino acids. V lost 5 bases and J lost 2; bases outside the gene matches: 3. Here the CDR3 reads CASRRQGTYEQYS. Written as DNA, the CDR3 is TGCGCCAGCAGACGACAGGGGACCTACGAGCAGTACTCC.

This clonotype was seen repeatedly, ten times or more. This chain links TRBV6-5 with TRBJ2-7; 10 bases agree with TRBD2. Trimming at V came to 6 bases and at J to 6 bases, leaving 8 bases not matched to a gene. Germline V CDR1 and CDR2: MNHEY, SVGAGI. The CDR3 has 14 amino acids. The CDR3 coding sequence is TGTGCCAGCAGCCGCTCGGTAGCGGGAGGCGAGCAGTACTTC. Translated, it gives CASSRSVAGGEQYF.

Concerning this clonotype: Since a much larger clone is just one base distant, this may be a read error. In this CDR3 the conserved last residue, phenylalanine or tryptophan, is missing, so a read error is likely. The chain combines TRBV5-1 with TRBJ2-1, with D perhaps matching TRBD2 (6 bases). Trimming stripped 0 bases from V and 7 bases from J, with 17 bases between. The germline V gene has CDR1 SGHRS and CDR2 YFSETQ. The length of the CDR3 is 16 residues. The CDR3 protein is CASSLAGQGGVNEQFL. CDR3 DNA: TGCGCCAGCAGCTTGGCCGGGCAGGGAGGAGTAAATGAGCAGTTCCTC.

In the case of this clonotype: Compared with germline, one end of the junction differs, possibly owing to a read error. This chain connects TRBV4-1 to TRBJ1-1; no clear D. Germline CDR1 MGHRA, CDR2 YSYEKL. The CDR3 loop spans 12 amino acids. For the CDR3, the DNA is TGCACCAGCAGCCGGTCCGAGTCTGAAGCATTCTTT. Protein product: CTSSRSESEAFF.

This clonotype was picked up a small number of times. A much more abundant neighbour one base away suggests this may be a read error. The chain employs TRBV4-1 and TRBJ2-7, with D perhaps assigned TRBD1 or TRBD2 (6 bases each). The CDR3 covers 16 residues. V dropped 4 bases and J dropped 5 bases, with 21 bases sitting between them. From germline, CDR1 is MGHRA and CDR2 YSYEKL. Here the CDR3 DNA reads TGCGCCAGCAGCCCCCGGGGGCCGGGGCCGGAAAACGAGCAGTACTTC. Amino acid sequence: CASSPRGPGPENEQYF.

As regards this clonotype: Since no conserved phenylalanine or tryptophan closes the CDR3, a read error is the likely cause. The V gene is TRBV12-3 or TRBV12-4, the J gene TRBJ1-2; no clear D gene. CDR3 length: 11 amino acids. Between the trimmed V and J ends, which lost 5 bases and 11 bases, there was a span of 12 bases. DNA for the CDR3: TGTGCCAGCAGTCAGTGGCCCATTTACACCCTC. It codes for CASSQWPIYTL.

This sequence joins TRBV20-1 and TRBJ1-2, with TRBD1 as a possible D gene (5 bases). Germline V gene sequence: CDR1 DFQATT, CDR2 SNEGSKA (reference sequence). CDR3 length: 14 residues. V was pared by 5 bases and J by 3 bases, with 16 bases between. The CDR3 DNA reads as TGCAGTGCTTCCACAGGAGAAATCTACTATGGCTACACCTTC. This codes for CSASTGEIYYGYTF.

The sample holds many counts of this clonotype. The chain has TRBV29-1 and TRBJ2-3; D gene ambiguous. This CDR3 has 14 residues. Germline assignment: CDR1 SQVTM and CDR2 ANQGSEA. Trimming removed 4 bases at V and 0 bases at J, with 11 bases between. The CDR3 DNA reads as TGCAGCGTTGTTTTCGCAGGTAGCACAGATACGCAGTATTTT. It yields the protein CSVVFAGSTDTQYF.

On this clonotype: A read error may explain this, as a much larger clone is one base away. The chain is built from TRBV4-2 and TRBJ2-3, with 7 bases matching TRBD2. The CDR3 has 13 amino acids. In germline, CDR1 is LGHNA, CDR2 YNFKEQ. CDR3 sequence: CVSSQAGLAVGYF. Here the CDR3 DNA reads TGTGTCAGCAGCCAAGCGGGATTAGCGGTTGGGTATTTT.

The chain uses TRBV29-1 and TRBJ2-6; D unclear. The V gene lost 5 bases and the J gene lost 2 bases, with 13 bases spanning the gap. Per germline, CDR1 SQVTM and CDR2 ANQGSEA. The CDR3 loop spans 15 amino acids. In nucleotides, the CDR3 is TGCAGCGTTTGCGTGGACGGCCCTGGGGCCAACGTCCTGACTTTC. Amino acids: CSVCVDGPGANVLTF.

Note on this clonotype: Relative to the germline gene, one junction end is altered; a read error may explain this. V and J are TRBV4-2 and TRBJ1-5, with D unclear. The germline CDR1 and CDR2 sequences are LGHNA and YNFKEQ. The CDR3 consists of 13 residues. The CDR3 DNA sequence: TGTGCCAGCAGCCATGACATCGATCAGCCACAGCATTTT. Encoded protein: CASSHDIDQPQHF.

In its sample, this clonotype was seen once. The CDR3 DNA follows: TGTGCCAGCTGTGGGTCCTCCCGCGGGCAGTACTTC. Its translation is CASCGSSRGQYF. V and J are TRBV12-3 or TRBV12-4 and TRBJ2-7, with D hard to call. V lost 8 bases, J lost 9 bases, and 17 bases lay in between. The CDR3 extends over 12 amino acids.

This clonotype was detected many times. The V call is TRBV12-3 or TRBV12-4, the J call TRBJ1-1; 7 positions agree with TRBD1. The CDR3 totals 17 residues. The V gene end was trimmed by 8 bases and the J gene end by 3 bases; junction bases not matched to a gene: 18. The CDR3: CASLPNRGFSRDTEAFF. For the CDR3, the DNA is TGTGCCAGCCTCCCTAACAGGGGCTTCTCTAGAGACACTGAAGCTTTCTTT.

This clonotype qualifies as medium-sized. V gene TRBV11-2 combines with J gene TRBJ2-1, with TRBD2 matching over 13 bases. Germline lookup yields CDR1 SGHAT and CDR2 FQNNGV. The CDR3 has 13 residues. The junction had 6 bases not matched to a gene; V was cut back by 4 bases and J by 15 bases. DNA of the CDR3: TGTGCCAGCAGCTCGGGACTAGCGGGATGGTCGTTCTTC. Protein product: CASSSGLAGWSFF.